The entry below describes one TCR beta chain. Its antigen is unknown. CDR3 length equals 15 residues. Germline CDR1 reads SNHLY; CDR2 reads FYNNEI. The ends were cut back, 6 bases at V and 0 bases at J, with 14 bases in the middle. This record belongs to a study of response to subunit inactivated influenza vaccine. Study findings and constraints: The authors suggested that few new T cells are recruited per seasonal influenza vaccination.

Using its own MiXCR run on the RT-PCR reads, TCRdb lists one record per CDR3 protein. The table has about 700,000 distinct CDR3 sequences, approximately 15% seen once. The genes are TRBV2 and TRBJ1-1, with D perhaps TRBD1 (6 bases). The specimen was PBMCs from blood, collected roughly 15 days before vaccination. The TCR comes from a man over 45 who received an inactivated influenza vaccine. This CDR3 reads CASRVGTGMNTEAFF. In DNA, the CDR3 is TGTGCCAGCAGGGTTGGAACAGGGATGAACACTGAAGCTTTCTTT.